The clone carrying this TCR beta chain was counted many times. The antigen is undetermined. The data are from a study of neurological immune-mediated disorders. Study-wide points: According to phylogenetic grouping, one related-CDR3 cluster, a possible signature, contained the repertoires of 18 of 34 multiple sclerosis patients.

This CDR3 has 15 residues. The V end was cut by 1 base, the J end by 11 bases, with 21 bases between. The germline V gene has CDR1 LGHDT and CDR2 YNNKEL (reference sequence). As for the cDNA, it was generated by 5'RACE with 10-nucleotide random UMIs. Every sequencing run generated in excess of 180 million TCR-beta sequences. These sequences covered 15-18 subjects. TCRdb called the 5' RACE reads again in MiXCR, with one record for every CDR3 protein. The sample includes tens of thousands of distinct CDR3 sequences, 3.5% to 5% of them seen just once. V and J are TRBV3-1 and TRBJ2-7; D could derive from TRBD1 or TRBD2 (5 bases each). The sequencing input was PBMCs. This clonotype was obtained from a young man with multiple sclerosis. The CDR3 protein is CASSQGGSPSAGEYF. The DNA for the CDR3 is TGTGCCAGCAGCCAAGGGGGGTCGCCTTCCGCTGGGGAGTACTTC.